This TCR beta chain was captured in a study of blood T cell repertoires in COVID-19. As for the study in general: Specimens from acute and convalescent COVID-19 originated in the United States, Italy and Spain. PBMCs, B-cell-depleted T cells, or T cells were the source of the cDNA or gDNA that made up the material.

Per the study methods: Amplification from reference gene primers served as the basis for estimated nucleated cell counts. Sequencing used immunoSEQ multiplex PCR; TCRdb keeps in-frame clones, though not all of them. V, J and clone size are those of that table, while D and trimming were read from the DNA. The sample records around 170,000 clones, 78% being singletons. The CDR3 is 14 residues long. The V gene's germline CDR1 is SGHRS and CDR2 YFSETQ. The V gene lost 0 bases and the J gene lost 6 bases, with 12 bases spanning the gap. The clonotype originates from a woman older than 75 with acute or convalescent COVID-19. The sample consisted of peripheral blood. The chain recombines TRBV5-1 with TRBJ1-2, with a possible D match to TRBD1 (6 bases). CDR3 bases: TGCGCCAGCAGCTTGGGCAACAGGGCAAATGGCTACACCTTC. Its translation is CASSLGNRANGYTF. Together with reference TRBV5-1 and TRBJ1-2, the CDR3 gives the full variable domain: KAGVTQTPRYLIKTRGQQVTLSCSPISGHRSVSWYQQTPGQGLQFLFEYFSETQRNKGNFPGRFSGRQFSNSRSEMNVSTLELGDSALYLCASSLGNRANGYTFGSGTRLTVV.